One and the same sample provided the 10 T cell receptor beta chains below, sequenced in a study of identifying expanded T cells in peripheral blood. Profiling relied on immunoSEQ multiplex PCR, and the TCRdb table lists in-frame clones only, not all of them. Of 110,000 or so clones listed, about nine tenths are singletons. The sample comprised blood. The source of these receptors is a person between 18 and 70 years old in good health.

V gene TRBV19 combines with J gene TRBJ1-4, with 8 bases lining up with TRBD1. From germline, CDR1 is LNHDA and CDR2 SQIVND (reference sequence). V shed 2 bases, J shed 7 bases, and the junction held 6 bases outside the gene matches. The CDR3 has 15 residues. The CDR3 is CASSIQGARVEKLFF. The DNA for the CDR3 is TGTGCCAGTAGTATACAGGGGGCTCGGGTTGAAAAACTGTTTTTT.

The V gene is TRBV19, the J gene TRBJ2-6; D not resolved. The CDR3 runs to 17 residues. Looked up from germline, CDR1 is LNHDA and CDR2 is SQIVND (reference sequence). Trimming left V 7 bases short and J 0 bases short, with 16 bases between. The CDR3 region is CASIGMFGSSGANVLTF. The CDR3 DNA is TGTGCCAGTATAGGGATGTTTGGGTCCTCTGGGGCCAACGTCCTGACTTTC.

The V call is TRBV7-3, the J call TRBJ2-1, with 10 nucleotides matching TRBD2. V shed 5 bases, J shed 1 base, and the junction held 14 bases outside the gene matches. Germline CDR1 SGHTA, CDR2 FQGTGA. CDR3 length equals 19 residues. The chain's CDR3 is CASSQTPLAGRGSYNEQFF. Written as DNA, the CDR3 is TGTGCCAGCAGCCAAACCCCACTAGCGGGAAGAGGGTCCTACAATGAGCAGTTCTTC.

V is TRBV6-5 and J is TRBJ2-3; D call uncertain. V lost 5 bases and J lost 1, with 10 bases in between. This CDR3 region has 14 residues. The V gene's germline CDR1 is MNHEY and CDR2 SVGAGI. The CDR3 region has the DNA TGTGCCAGCAGTCCCGATAGGGGCACAGATACGCAGTATTTT. Residues: CASSPDRGTDTQYF.

This chain connects TRBV19 to TRBJ2-5, with D perhaps matching TRBD2 (6 bases). Germline CDR1 and CDR2: LNHDA and SQIVND (reference sequence). CDR3 size: 14 residues. Between the trimmed V and J ends, which lost 3 bases and 2 bases, there was a span of 10 bases. The DNA of the CDR3 is TGTGCCAGTAGTATTTTGGCGGGGCAAGAGACCCAGTACTTC. It translates to CASSILAGQETQYF.

The V and J genes are TRBV7-9 and TRBJ2-1, with a tentative D call TRBD1 (5 bases). Trimming left V 4 bases short and J 0 bases short, with 13 bases between. CDR3 size: 16 residues. CDR1 and CDR2 (germline): SEHNR, FQNEAQ (reference sequence). This CDR3 is CASSSETDSSYNEQFF. The CDR3 nucleotides are TGTGCCAGCAGCTCGGAGACAGACAGCTCCTACAATGAGCAGTTCTTC.

V usage is TRBV11-2 and J usage is TRBJ2-7; D may be TRBD1 (5 bases). V was cut by 0 bases and J by 5 bases, with 11 bases left in between. Per the germline V gene, CDR1 is SGHAT and CDR2 is FQNNGV. This CDR3 has 14 residues. The CDR3 protein is CASSLDWRTNEQYF. As DNA, the CDR3 is TGTGCCAGCAGCTTAGATTGGCGGACAAACGAGCAGTACTTC. Looking up the rest from reference TRBV11-2 and TRBJ2-7 gives the full variable domain: EAGVAQSPRYKIIEKRQSVAFWCNPISGHATLYWYQQILGQGPKLLIQFQNNGVVDDSQLPKDRFSAERLKGVDSTLKIQPAKLEDSAVYLCASSLDWRTNEQYFGPGTRLTVT.

This rearrangement joins TRBV4-1 to TRBJ2-2, with TRBD2 matching 11 bases. The CDR3 length is 17 residues. Per germline, CDR1 MGHRA and CDR2 YSYEKL. J gave up 0 bases and V 3 bases, and 3 bases lay outside the gene matches. The chain's CDR3 is CASSHGTSGTNTGELFF. For the CDR3, the DNA is TGCGCCAGCAGCCATGGGACTAGCGGTACGAACACCGGGGAGCTGTTTTTT.

The V gene is TRBV5-1, the J gene TRBJ2-2; TRBD2 is a possible D gene (5 bases). Trimming cost V 0 bases and J 7 bases, with 7 bases left between them. CDR3 length: 13 amino acids. The germline V gene has CDR1 SGHRS and CDR2 YFSETQ. The CDR3 DNA reads as TGCGCCAGCAGCTTGGACGGAGGCGGGGAGCTGTTTTTT. As protein: CASSLDGGGELFF.

This chain links TRBV19 with TRBJ1-2, with TRBD1 identical over 7 bases. The CDR3 is 14 residues long. Germline trimming cut 4 bases from V and 0 bases from J; bases unmatched to any gene: 2. Germline values: CDR1 LNHDA, CDR2 SQIVND (reference sequence). CDR3 in amino acids: CASSTGQANYGYTF. Here the CDR3 DNA reads TGTGCCAGTAGTACCGGACAGGCTAACTATGGCTACACCTTC.